This T cell receptor (beta chain) was profiled in a study of shared clonotypes between healthy human individuals. The method was immunoSEQ multiplex PCR; TCRdb's version includes in-frame clones alone and lacks a portion of them. The data show more than 400,000 clones, with approximately 95% seen just once and about 0.059% held by the top ten. Remarks on this clone: The antigen is undetermined.

Study-wide results and limits: It was only blood that was sampled, and tissue repertoires likely differ. Rarefaction demonstrated incomplete sorted-subset sequencing despite large depth. Non-shared clonotypes had lower generation probabilities than those shared by all four donors. Memory subsets generally showed smaller estimated richness than naive subsets did.

The clonotype comes from a woman between 25 and 40 years old in good health. Sequenced material: naive CD4+ T cells sorted from blood. Sample subset: CD45RA+ positively selected.

The DNA of the CDR3 is TGTGCCAGCAGCAAGACAGGGGCCGGGAGGGAGACCCAGTACTTC. It is translated as CASSKTGAGRETQYF. This sequence joins TRBV7-3 and TRBJ2-5, with D tentatively TRBD1 (8 bases). V gave up 5 bases and J gave up 5 bases, with 18 bases separating them. Germline CDR1 and CDR2: SGHTA and FQGTGA. The CDR3 contains 15 residues. Looking up the rest from reference TRBV7-3 and TRBJ2-5 gives the full variable domain: GAGVSQTPSNKVTEKGKYVELRCDPISGHTALYWYRQSLGQGPEFLIYFQGTGAADDSGLPNDRFFAVRPEGSVSTLKIQRTERGDSAVYLCASSKTGAGRETQYFGPGTRLLVL.